The 17 T cell receptor beta chains given below trace back to one sample, sequenced in a study of regulatory T cells in long-lasting Graves disease. Documented time point: newly diagnosed GD, antithyroid drugs for less than 3 months. TCR sequences were obtained from RNA taken from PBMCs. CDR3-region Arm-PCR and iRepertoire HTBI primers produced the TCR beta libraries. TCRdb passed the multiplex PCR reads through MiXCR, listing each CDR3 protein once. The data hold hundreds of thousands of distinct CDR3 sequences, with 16% observed a single time. The same data also contributed to another study, on T cells in Graves' hyperthyroidism and ophthalmopathy.

This specimen consisted of peripheral blood mononuclear cells (PBMCs), obtained at new diagnosis, from a patient treated with antithyroid drugs. The receptors derive from a woman in her 30s with Graves disease.

V gene TRBV5-4 combines with J gene TRBJ1-3; unclear D gene. The CDR3 totals 12 residues. Germline assignment: CDR1 SGHNT and CDR2 YYREEE (reference sequence). V was pared by 4 bases and J by 9 bases, with 11 bases between. CDR3 sequence: CASSTDLATIYF. CDR3 nucleotide sequence: TGTGCCAGCAGCACCGACCTCGCCACCATATATTTT.

This clonotype was counted many times. This chain uses TRBV29-1 with TRBJ2-3; a possible D gene is TRBD1 (6 bases). CDR3 length equals 13 residues. V was trimmed by 4 bases and J by 2 bases, leaving 10 bases between them. The germline V gene encodes CDR1 SQVTM and CDR2 ANQGSEA. CDR3 sequence (DNA): TGCAGCGTTGCAGGACAGACCACAGATACGCAGTATTTT. This sequence encodes CSVAGQTTDTQYF.

This clonotype was detected a few times. The chain is built from TRBV5-6 and TRBJ1-2; D uncertain. CDR1 and CDR2 (germline): SGHDT, YYEEEE. The CDR3 spans 14 residues. V dropped 1 base and J dropped 8 bases, with 15 bases sitting between them. The CDR3 protein is CASSLPKRPGGYTF. In DNA form, the CDR3 reads TGTGCCAGCAGCTTGCCCAAACGGCCTGGAGGCTACACCTTC.

This clonotype was found many times. The chain links TRBV12-3 or TRBV12-4 to TRBJ2-5, with TRBD2 as a possible D gene (6 bases). The ends were cut back, 6 bases at V and 5 bases at J, with 10 bases in the middle. This CDR3 has 12 residues. The CDR3: CASRAGSETQYF. The CDR3, as DNA: TGTGCCAGCAGAGCCGGGAGTGAGACCCAGTACTTC.

In its sample, this clonotype was seen a few times. The rearrangement uses TRBV20-1 and TRBJ2-1; 10 positions agree with TRBD2. Germline CDR1 DFQATT, CDR2 SNEGSKA (reference sequence). The trim removed 6 bases at V and 9 bases at J, leaving 11 bases unmatched. The CDR3 loop spans 14 amino acids. This chain's CDR3 is CSATGRLAGAEQFF. Written as DNA, the CDR3 is TGCAGTGCAACAGGACGGCTAGCGGGAGCTGAGCAGTTCTTC.

This clonotype came up many times. J is TRBJ2-7 and V is TRBV27; D ambiguous. This CDR3 spans 12 amino acids. The ends were cut back, 1 base at V and 6 bases at J, with 7 bases in the middle. From germline, CDR1 is MNHEY and CDR2 SMNVEV (reference sequence). The CDR3 here is CASSLLGSEQYF. The DNA for the CDR3 is TGTGCCAGCAGTTTATTGGGATCCGAGCAGTACTTC.

The gene calls are TRBV3-1 and TRBJ1-2; no definite D call. The V end lost 0 bases, the J end lost 11 bases, and 16 bases lay between the germline ends. The CDR3 has 14 residues. Germline assignment: CDR1 LGHDT and CDR2 YNNKEL (reference sequence). The CDR3 spells CASSQDSAGGVYTF. CDR3 nucleotides: TGTGCCAGCAGCCAAGATTCGGCAGGCGGAGTGTACACCTTC.

This chain's CDR3 is CASSPETGFYNEQFF. The CDR3 DNA reads TGCGCCAGCAGCCCAGAGACAGGGTTCTACAATGAGCAGTTCTTC. The V gene is TRBV5-1, the J gene TRBJ2-1, with TRBD1 matching 7 bases. Germline CDR1 is SGHRS and CDR2 is YFSETQ. The CDR3 is 15 amino acids. The J segment lost 3 bases and the V segment lost 4 bases, leaving 7 bases of the junction unmatched.

This clonotype was detected ten times or more. The rearrangement links TRBV12-3 or TRBV12-4 to TRBJ2-1; D is possibly TRBD2 (5 bases). CDR3 length: 14 residues. V lost 7 bases and J lost 7, with 17 bases in between. The DNA for the CDR3 is TGTGCCAGCATGATGGACTCTACACGGAATGAGCAGTTCTTC. Translation: CASMMDSTRNEQFF.

This clonotype appeared many times. One end of the junction does not line up with germline, which may come from a read error. This rearrangement joins TRBV6-2 or TRBV6-3 to TRBJ1-1, with D unresolved. The germline gives CDR1 MNHEY, CDR2 SVGEGT. This CDR3 spans 13 amino acids. Here the CDR3 DNA reads TGTGCCAGCAGTGGAGGCGTGAAGACTGAAGCTTTCTTT. It codes for CASSGGVKTEAFF.

This clonotype has a handful of counts. The V gene is TRBV9, the J gene TRBJ1-4; 12 bases fit TRBD1. The germline V gene has CDR1 SGDLS and CDR2 YYNGEE. The V gene end was trimmed by 5 bases and the J gene end by 12 bases; junction bases not matched to a gene: 11. The CDR3 is made up of 15 amino acids. The CDR3 coding sequence is TGTGCCAGCAGTGGCCGAGGGACAGGGGGCACGGAACTGTTTTTT. It specifies CASSGRGTGGTELFF.

This clonotype showed up just a few times. The chain has TRBV7-9 and TRBJ2-2, with D maybe TRBD1 (5 bases). The length of the CDR3 is 15 residues. Deletions cut 6 bases from V and 4 bases from J, with 15 bases between. The V gene's germline CDR1 is SEHNR and CDR2 FQNEAQ (reference sequence). The CDR3 DNA reads as TGTGCCAGCAGACAGATACAGGAGACCACCGGGGAGCTGTTTTTT. Translated, it gives CASRQIQETTGELFF.

This chain links TRBV3-1 with TRBJ2-1; 9 bases align to TRBD2. Germline assignment: CDR1 LGHDT and CDR2 YNNKEL (reference sequence). The CDR3 covers 11 residues. Trimming took 8 bases from V and 15 from J; bases not matched to a gene: 8. CDR3 in DNA: TGTGCCAGCGGGGTTAGCGGGAGCCCGTTCTTC. It is translated as CASGVSGSPFF.

The chain is built from TRBV12-3 or TRBV12-4 and TRBJ2-2, with 7 bases identical to TRBD2. This CDR3 contains 13 residues. Losses at the gene ends were 6 bases for V and 5 bases for J; bases not matched to a gene: 3. CDR3 residues: CASSRLATGELFF. For the CDR3, the DNA is TGTGCCAGCAGCAGACTAGCTACCGGGGAGCTGTTTTTT.

This clonotype was seen more than once but under ten times. The V gene is TRBV6-2 or TRBV6-3, the J gene TRBJ1-6; 9 bases map to TRBD1. Losses at the gene ends were 7 bases for V and 7 bases for J; bases not matched to a gene: 5. Germline CDR1 MNHEY, CDR2 SVGEGT. This CDR3 comprises 14 residues. DNA of the CDR3: TGTGCCAGCATCCGGGACAGGGTCAATTCACCCCTCCACTTT. Residues: CASIRDRVNSPLHF.

The CDR3 loop reads CSASKPGATGEQYF. In nucleotides, the CDR3 is TGCAGTGCTAGCAAACCGGGAGCAACTGGGGAGCAGTACTTC. This chain joins TRBV20-1 and TRBJ2-7; a possible D gene is TRBD2 (6 bases). Trimming took off 3 bases at V and 7 bases at J, with 19 bases between the two ends. This CDR3 is built from 14 residues. The germline V gene has CDR1 DFQATT and CDR2 SNEGSKA (reference sequence).

Many counts were recorded for this clonotype. The V gene is TRBV7-9, the J gene TRBJ2-1; 7 nucleotides line up with TRBD2. This CDR3 contains 10 residues. Germline values: CDR1 SEHNR, CDR2 FQNEAQ (reference sequence). J was trimmed by 9 bases and V by 11 bases; bases with no gene match: 4. The CDR3 region is CAPREGEQFF. CDR3 nucleotides: TGTGCCCCCAGGGAGGGTGAGCAGTTCTTC.